One and the same sample provided the 10 T cell receptor beta chains below, sequenced in a study of cytomegalovirus exposure and HLA in healthy donors. The PCR ran on 60 Vbeta and 13 Jbeta primers. This table comes from immunoSEQ multiplex PCR, and its TCRdb copy is limited to in-frame clones, with some not included. In the table there are 130,000 to 150,000 clones, roughly 75% of which are singletons. The material sequenced was PBMCs. These receptor sequences come from a female donor in good health and CMV-seronegative.

V and J are TRBV30 and TRBJ2-5; 7 bases align to TRBD2. CDR3 size: 12 residues. J gave up 4 bases and V 2 bases, and 1 base lay outside the gene matches. CDR1 and CDR2 from the germline V gene are GTSNPN and SVGIG (reference sequence). CDR3 protein: CAWSPGGETQYF. The CDR3 nucleotides are TGTGCCTGGAGTCCGGGGGGAGAGACCCAGTACTTC. The full variable domain, completed using reference TRBV30 and TRBJ2-5, is SQTIHQWPATLVQPVGSPLSLECTVEGTSNPNLYWYRQAAGRGLQLLFYSVGIGQISSEVPQNLSASRPQDRQFILSSKKLLLSDSGFYLCAWSPGGETQYFGPGTRLLVL.

The CDR3 bases are TGTGCCACCAGCAGAGTCCCTCATTCACCCCTCCACTTT. It translates to CATSRVPHSPLHF. The chain employs TRBV15 and TRBJ1-6; D not certain. Germline CDR1 LNHNV, CDR2 YYDKDF (reference sequence). Trimming removed 1 base at V and 8 bases at J, with 6 bases between. CDR3 length: 13 residues.

The chain combines TRBV4-1 with TRBJ1-2; no clear D. CDR1 and CDR2 from the germline V gene are MGHRA and YSYEKL. The CDR3 length is 18 residues. The ends were cut back, 0 bases at V and 1 base at J, with 18 bases in the middle. The CDR3 bases are TGCGCCAGCAGCCAAGATTTAAGACTCGCAAATTGTAACTATGGCTACACCTTC. Translated: CASSQDLRLANCNYGYTF.

This clone was seen a handful of times. The chain uses TRBV5-8 and TRBJ1-1; D call uncertain. The V end was cut by 4 bases, the J end by 6 bases, with 19 bases between. The CDR3 sequence is 15 residues long. Germline V gives CDR1 SGHTS, CDR2 YDEGEE. The CDR3 DNA reads as TGTGCCAGCAGCGGATTCTTGGGCTTTTCGGCTGAAGCTTTCTTT. This codes for CASSGFLGFSAEAFF.

CDR3 residues: CSVAGGPETQYF. CDR3 sequence (DNA): TGCAGCGTTGCGGGTGGCCCAGAGACCCAGTACTTC. The chain uses TRBV29-1 and TRBJ2-5; the D is unclear. The V gene's germline CDR1 is SQVTM and CDR2 ANQGSEA. Trimming removed 4 bases from V and 4 bases from J, with 10 bases in between. This CDR3 has 12 residues.

The V gene is TRBV6-6, the J gene TRBJ2-1; D is undetermined. Trimming stripped 4 bases from V and 3 bases from J, with 10 bases between. The CDR3 extends over 14 amino acids. Germline assignment: CDR1 MNHNY and CDR2 SVGAGI (reference sequence). In DNA form, the CDR3 reads TGTGCCAGCAGTTTCCCCCAGGTCTACAATGAGCAGTTCTTC. Translated, it gives CASSFPQVYNEQFF.

V gene TRBV30 combines with J gene TRBJ2-2; D possibly corresponds to TRBD1 (6 bases). Germline V gene data show CDR1 as GTSNPN and CDR2 as SVGIG (reference sequence). This CDR3 spans 17 amino acids. The V end was cut by 3 bases, the J end by 0 bases, with 17 bases between. The CDR3 DNA is TGTGCCTGGAGACACCGGGACATATTCGCGAACACCGGGGAGCTGTTTTTT. It yields the protein CAWRHRDIFANTGELFF.

The V gene is TRBV18, the J gene TRBJ2-1; 9 bases are a match to TRBD1. This CDR3 spans 17 amino acids. The ends lost 5 bases at V and 5 bases at J; junction bases unmatched: 13. Germline V gene lookup returns CDR1 KGHSH and CDR2 LQKENI. The CDR3 DNA reads TGTGCCAGCTCAGGTAGGACAGGGGAGAGCTTGGACAATGAGCAGTTCTTC. Residues: CASSGRTGESLDNEQFF. Looking up the rest from reference TRBV18 and TRBJ2-1 gives the full variable domain: NAGVMQNPRHLVRRRGQEARLRCSPMKGHSHVYWYRQLPEEGLKFMVYLQKENIIDESGMPKERFSAEFPKEGPSILRIQQVVRGDSAAYFCASSGRTGESLDNEQFFGPGTRLTVL.

The rearrangement links TRBV30 to TRBJ2-5, with D possibly matching TRBD1 (7 bases). With the DNA end fitting TRBJ2-7 better, the J assignment may be wrong. The CDR3 is 13 amino acids. In germline, CDR1 is GTSNPN, CDR2 SVGIG (reference sequence). The CDR3 DNA reads as TGTGCCTGGAACAGGGGAGGATCCTACGAGCAGTACTTC. This encodes CAWNRGGSYEQYF.

The genes are TRBV6-5 and TRBJ1-1; no firm D call. Trimming removed 0 bases from V and 0 bases from J, with 5 bases in between. Germline loops: CDR1 MNHEY, CDR2 SVGAGI. The CDR3 is 14 amino acids. CDR3 nucleotides: TGTGCCAGCAGTTACTCGAGGCTGAACACTGAAGCTTTCTTT. This sequence encodes CASSYSRLNTEAFF.